These 31 T cell receptor beta chains were all obtained from the same sample, sequenced in a study of T cell repertoires in cytomegalovirus infection. Using its own MiXCR run on the reads, TCRdb lists one record per CDR3 protein. This repertoire shows around 130,000 distinct CDR3 sequences, roughly 25% found once; its top ten account for 34%. Their target antigens are unknown. Sequencing used PBMCs, sequenced either directly or after in vitro stimulation (not recorded which). Every receptor here comes from a human donor in good health (CMV status not recorded). Some clones in this sample may be carry-over from other donors' samples.

This clonotype was seen repeatedly, ten times or more. The J gene is TRBJ2-3, the V gene TRBV12-3 or TRBV12-4; TRBD2 agrees at 7 bases. The CDR3 covers 14 residues. After removal of 6 bases from V and 3 bases from J, the junction contained 6 bases not matched to a gene. The CDR3, as DNA: TGTGCCAGCAGCCGGGCGGGGGTTACAGATACGCAGTATTTT. It yields the protein CASSRAGVTDTQYF.

The chain is built from TRBV6-8 and TRBJ2-1; D not certain. The V and J ends lost 5 bases and 4 bases respectively, with 6 bases between them. The germline V gene encodes CDR1 MNHGY and CDR2 SAAAGT. The CDR3 contains 12 residues. The CDR3 loop reads CASSGVYNEQFF. For the CDR3, the DNA is TGTGCCAGCAGTGGGGTTTACAATGAGCAGTTCTTC.

This clonotype was picked up a small number of times. The rearrangement joins TRBV6-4 to TRBJ1-1; D gene ambiguous. The V end lost 6 bases, the J end lost 0 bases, and 8 bases lay between the germline ends. CDR3 length equals 13 residues. Germline V gene lookup returns CDR1 MRHNA and CDR2 SNTAGT. As DNA, the CDR3 is TGTGCCAGCAGCGCACACATGAACACTGAAGCTTTCTTT. It translates to CASSAHMNTEAFF.

The J gene is TRBJ2-7, the V gene TRBV5-1, with D unclear. V lost 4 bases, J lost 0 bases, and 11 bases lay in between. The CDR3 is 14 residues long. The germline CDR1 and CDR2 sequences are SGHRS and YFSETQ. The CDR3 is CASSPWTYSYEQYF. As DNA, the CDR3 is TGCGCCAGCAGCCCTTGGACGTACTCCTACGAGCAGTACTTC.

The chain links TRBV6-5 to TRBJ1-2; no reliable D call. Trimming cost V 4 bases and J 1 base, with 7 bases left between them. The germline V gene encodes CDR1 MNHEY and CDR2 SVGAGI. CDR3 length equals 13 residues. For the CDR3, the DNA is TGTGCCAGCAGTTTTGAGTTTAACTATGGCTACACCTTC. Translated: CASSFEFNYGYTF.

This clonotype was detected a few times. The gene calls are TRBV7-2 and TRBJ2-2; no definite D call. CDR3 length equals 15 residues. V lost 5 bases and J 1 base, leaving 11 bases between the germline ends. Germline V gene data show CDR1 as SGHTA and CDR2 as FQGNSA. Here the CDR3 DNA reads TGTGCCAGCAGCACACACGCGAAGAACACCGGGGAGCTGTTTTTT. It is translated as CASSTHAKNTGELFF.

The chain joins TRBV6-2 or TRBV6-3 to TRBJ1-2; D is uncertain. Germline assignment: CDR1 MNHEY and CDR2 SVGEGT. V was pared by 8 bases and J by 5 bases, with 18 bases between. The CDR3 is 14 amino acids. The CDR3 protein is CASSKGRTVYGYTF. The CDR3 coding sequence is TGTGCCAGCTCGAAAGGACGGACGGTATATGGCTACACCTTC.

This clonotype was counted many times. This sequence joins TRBV7-8 and TRBJ2-2; D ambiguous. The V end was cut by 2 bases, the J end by 4 bases, with 2 bases between. The CDR3 has 12 residues. The germline gives CDR1 SGHVS, CDR2 FQNEAQ. CDR3 in amino acids: CASSLLTGELFF. The DNA for the CDR3 is TGTGCCAGCAGCTTACTCACCGGGGAGCTGTTTTTT.

This clonotype was seen more than once but under ten times. The V gene is TRBV7-2, the J gene TRBJ2-3; TRBD2 matches 11 bases. Germline V lookup: CDR1 SGHTA, CDR2 FQGNSA. Trimming cost V 4 bases and J 8 bases; bases outside gene matches: 11. The CDR3 has 16 residues. The DNA of the CDR3 is TGTGCCAGCAGCTACGGTAGCGGGAGGGCAATGTCTACGCAGTATTTT. It encodes CASSYGSGRAMSTQYF.

The genes are TRBV7-9 and TRBJ1-1; D perhaps matches TRBD1 (5 bases). There are 16 residues in the CDR3. V shed 5 bases and J shed 0 bases, with 16 bases lying between them. Germline-derived CDR1 and CDR2 are SEHNR and FQNEAQ (reference sequence). The CDR3 reads CASSRGTGDMNTEAFF. Here the CDR3 DNA reads TGTGCCAGCAGCCGCGGGACGGGAGACATGAACACTGAAGCTTTCTTT.

This chain joins TRBV12-3 or TRBV12-4 and TRBJ1-5, with a tentative D call TRBD1 (6 bases). The germline V and J ends were trimmed by 8 bases and 1 base, with 12 bases remaining between them. The CDR3 length is 14 residues. CDR3 loop: CASAYQGSNQPQHF. The CDR3 nucleotides read TGTGCCAGCGCCTACCAGGGGAGCAATCAGCCCCAGCATTTT.

The rearrangement uses TRBV9 and TRBJ2-2, with 10 bases aligning to TRBD2. V shed 0 bases, J shed 7 bases, and the junction held 9 bases outside the gene matches. This CDR3 contains 17 residues. Per the germline V gene, CDR1 is SGDLS and CDR2 is YYNGEE. CDR3 sequence reads: CASSVALASGRGGELFF. The CDR3 nucleotides read TGTGCCAGCAGCGTAGCTTTGGCTAGCGGGAGAGGCGGGGAGCTGTTTTTT.

This clonotype was observed at least ten times. This rearrangement joins TRBV11-2 to TRBJ2-4, with D tentatively TRBD1 or TRBD2 (6 bases each). V lost 1 base and J 0 bases, leaving 16 bases between the germline ends. Germline V lookup: CDR1 SGHAT, CDR2 FQNNGV. CDR3 size: 18 residues. The DNA of the CDR3 is TGTGCCAGCAGCTTAGGACGGGGGCGGGCCCTAGCCAAAAACATTCAGTACTTC. Its protein is CASSLGRGRALAKNIQYF.

V usage is TRBV3-1 and J usage is TRBJ1-3; tentative D call: TRBD1 (6 bases). CDR3 length: 14 residues. Between the trimmed V and J ends, which lost 5 bases and 3 bases, there was a span of 11 bases. Germline V lookup: CDR1 LGHDT, CDR2 YNNKEL (reference sequence). The CDR3 DNA reads TGTGCCAGCAGCTACCGGACAGATGGAAACACCATATATTTT. Its translation: CASSYRTDGNTIYF.

DNA of the CDR3: TGTGCCAGCAGTTTGGTGGGGGCAGCGAACTATGGCTACACCTTC. This sequence encodes CASSLVGAANYGYTF. The chain combines TRBV28 with TRBJ1-2; D may be TRBD1 (6 bases). V lost 3 bases and J lost 2, with 13 bases in between. CDR3 size: 15 residues. Germline V lookup: CDR1 MDHEN, CDR2 SYDVKM.

The chain uses TRBV10-2 and TRBJ2-5, with D uncertain. CDR3 length equals 13 residues. Per the germline V gene, CDR1 is WSHSY and CDR2 is SAAADI. Trimming took 6 bases from V and 14 from J, leaving 22 bases between them. CDR3 protein: CASSENTMVGNYF. For the CDR3, the DNA is TGCGCCAGCAGCGAGAATACCATGGTTGGAAACTACTTC.

This clonotype was seen a handful of times. The chain links TRBV4-1 to TRBJ1-1, with 7 bases fitting TRBD1. Looked up from germline, CDR1 is MGHRA and CDR2 is YSYEKL. The CDR3 consists of 13 residues. V dropped 0 bases and J dropped 11; count of bases not matched to a gene: 6. The CDR3 region is CASSQETGWDAFF. CDR3 nucleotide sequence: TGCGCCAGCAGCCAAGAGACAGGGTGGGACGCTTTCTTT.

The CDR3 DNA reads TGCAGCGTTTTGGGGGAGGATGGCTACACCTTC. Amino acid sequence: CSVLGEDGYTF. The chain links TRBV29-1 to TRBJ1-2; D perhaps matches TRBD1 (5 bases). Germline values: CDR1 SQVTM, CDR2 ANQGSEA. Deletions cut 5 bases from V and 6 bases from J, with 10 bases between. CDR3 length: 11 amino acids.

This clonotype was counted a few times. J is TRBJ2-3 and V is TRBV7-2, with D perhaps TRBD2 (6 bases). Trimming removed 5 bases from V and 3 bases from J, with 18 bases in between. The CDR3 is 16 amino acids. Germline V gene lookup returns CDR1 SGHTA and CDR2 FQGNSA. CDR3 sequence: CASSPIAEWSTDTQYF. The CDR3 nucleotides read TGTGCCAGCAGCCCCATAGCGGAGTGGAGTACAGATACGCAGTATTTT.

DNA of the CDR3: TGTGCCAGCAGTGAAAGGGCAGGGGGGTCTGGGGCCAACGTCCTGACTTTC. Amino acids: CASSERAGGSGANVLTF. J is TRBJ2-6 and V is TRBV2; D may be TRBD1 (7 bases). CDR3 length: 17 residues. Trimming cost V 2 bases and J 1 base, with 12 bases left between them. Germline V lookup: CDR1 SNHLY, CDR2 FYNNEI.

This clonotype was seen at least ten times. V gene TRBV7-2 combines with J gene TRBJ2-1; 9 bases align to TRBD1. This CDR3 spans 15 amino acids. J lost 12 bases, V lost 4 bases, and 13 bases had no gene match. Germline V lookup: CDR1 SGHTA, CDR2 FQGNSA. CDR3 nucleotide sequence: TGTGCCAGCAGCTCCCGGGACAGGGCACTAATGAGGCAGTTCTTC. The encoded protein is CASSSRDRALMRQFF.

This clonotype has only one observation. The DNA of the CDR3 is TGTGCCAGCAGTCTGGACAGGGGGTCGCGGCAGCAGTACTTC. Its protein is CASSLDRGSRQQYF. J is TRBJ2-7 and V is TRBV6-2 or TRBV6-3; 10 bases map to TRBD1. There are 14 residues in the CDR3. Trimming took 5 bases from V and 8 from J; bases not matched to a gene: 9. CDR1 MNHEY and CDR2 SVGEGT come from the germline V gene.

Only a few counts were recorded for this clonotype. This chain links TRBV5-5 with TRBJ2-1; the D is unclear. Germline lookup yields CDR1 SGHKS and CDR2 YYEKEE (reference sequence). The CDR3 has 16 residues. Trimming stripped 0 bases from V and 1 base from J, with 11 bases between. The DNA of the CDR3 is TGTGCCAGCAGCTTGGTTGTAGCACTGTCCTACAATGAGCAGTTCTTC. It codes for CASSLVVALSYNEQFF.

This CDR3 reads CASSYSKVLETQYF. DNA for the CDR3: TGTGCCAGCAGTTACTCGAAAGTTTTAGAGACCCAGTACTTC. The chain is built from TRBV6-6 and TRBJ2-5, with D unresolved. The germline V gene has CDR1 MNHNY and CDR2 SVGAGI (reference sequence). The V and J ends lost 0 bases and 4 bases respectively, with 9 bases between them. This CDR3 region has 14 residues.

This clonotype was counted between two and nine times. The chain links TRBV15 to TRBJ1-2, with D unresolved. Germline CDR1 LNHNV, CDR2 YYDKDF (reference sequence). This CDR3 has 15 amino acids. Deletions cut 1 base from V and 4 bases from J, with 13 bases between. DNA for the CDR3: TGTGCCACCAGCAGAGTCGGGTCCTTCCTCTATGGCTACACCTTC. It translates to CATSRVGSFLYGYTF.

CDR3 in DNA: TGTGCCAGCACCGATGGGGCAGGGTTCTACAATGAGCAGTTCTTC. This sequence encodes CASTDGAGFYNEQFF. J is TRBJ2-1 and V is TRBV6-1; the D gene is possibly TRBD1 (5 bases). The CDR3 sequence is 15 residues long. V was cut by 7 bases and J by 3 bases, with 16 bases left in between. CDR1 MNHNS and CDR2 SASEGT come from the germline V gene.

The V gene is TRBV7-2, the J gene TRBJ1-5, with a tentative D call TRBD1 (6 bases). Trimming took off 5 bases at V and 1 base at J, with 21 bases between the two ends. Germline CDR1 is SGHTA and CDR2 is FQGNSA. The CDR3 sequence is 18 residues long. CDR3 sequence (DNA): TGTGCCAGCAGCCAACTTGGGAGGGGGTCTGGGAGCAATCAGCCCCAGCATTTT. Protein sequence: CASSQLGRGSGSNQPQHF.

The gene calls are TRBV28 and TRBJ1-1, with TRBD1 identical over 8 bases. The V gene's germline CDR1 is MDHEN and CDR2 SYDVKM. The junction had 10 bases not matched to a gene; V was cut back by 10 bases and J by 3 bases. CDR3 length equals 14 residues. In DNA, the CDR3 is TGTGCCACCACAGGGGGGGAATGGGACACTGAAGCTTTCTTT. The encoded protein is CATTGGEWDTEAFF.

This clonotype was observed many times. The CDR3, as DNA: TGTGCCAGCAGCTTAGGACAGGGGGATAAAAACATTCAGTACTTC. This encodes CASSLGQGDKNIQYF. This rearrangement joins TRBV7-6 to TRBJ2-4; TRBD1 matches 9 bases. This CDR3 has 15 residues. In germline, CDR1 is SGHVS, CDR2 FNYEAQ. Trimming took 1 base from V and 4 from J; bases not matched to a gene: 2.

V usage is TRBV27 and J usage is TRBJ2-7; D is unclear. Germline V gene sequence: CDR1 MNHEY, CDR2 SMNVEV (reference sequence). V dropped 3 bases and J dropped 3 bases, with 12 bases sitting between them. There are 14 residues in the CDR3. The CDR3 DNA reads as TGTGCCAGCAGTTTTCACAGCCCGATCTACGAGCAGTACTTC. The encoded protein is CASSFHSPIYEQYF.

The genes are TRBV6-6 and TRBJ2-7; 8 nucleotides line up with TRBD1. Germline CDR1 is MNHNY and CDR2 is SVGAGI (reference sequence). The trim removed 5 bases at V and 6 bases at J, leaving 9 bases unmatched. The CDR3 is made up of 14 amino acids. CDR3 protein: CASSNLGQGFEQYF. The CDR3 DNA reads TGTGCCAGCAGTAACCTTGGACAGGGCTTCGAGCAGTACTTC.